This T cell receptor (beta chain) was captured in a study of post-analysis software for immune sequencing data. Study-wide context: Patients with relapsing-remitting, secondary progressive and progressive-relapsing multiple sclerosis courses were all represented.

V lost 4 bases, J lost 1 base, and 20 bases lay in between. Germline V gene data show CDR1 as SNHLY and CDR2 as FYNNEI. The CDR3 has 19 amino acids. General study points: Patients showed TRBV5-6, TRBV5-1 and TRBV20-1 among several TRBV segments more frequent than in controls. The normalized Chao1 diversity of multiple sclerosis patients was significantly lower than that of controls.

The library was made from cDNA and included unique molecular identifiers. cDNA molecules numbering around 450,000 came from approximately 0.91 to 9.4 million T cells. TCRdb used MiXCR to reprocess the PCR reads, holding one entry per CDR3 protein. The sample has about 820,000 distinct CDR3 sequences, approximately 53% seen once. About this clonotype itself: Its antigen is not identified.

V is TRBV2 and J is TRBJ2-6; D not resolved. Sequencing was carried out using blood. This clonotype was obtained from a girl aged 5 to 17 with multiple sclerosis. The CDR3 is CASSGYSSAKVSGANVLTF. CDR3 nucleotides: TGTGCCAGCAGTGGCTACAGCTCTGCGAAGGTTTCTGGGGCCAACGTCCTGACTTTC.